This TCR beta chain appears in the sequencing data of a study of blood T cell repertoires in COVID-19. Germline loops: CDR1 MNHEY, CDR2 SMNVEV (reference sequence). Trimming at V came to 2 bases and at J to 5 bases, leaving 12 bases not matched to a gene. The CDR3 extends over 17 amino acids. Under the authors' procedure: Scientists estimated how many nucleated cells there were by amplifying reference gene primers. Using immunoSEQ multiplex PCR, the repertoire was profiled, and TCRdb retains in-frame clones only, with some absent. V and J calls and clone size are given by that table; D and trimming were obtained from the DNA. The table includes about 270,000 clones, approximately 90% detected once.

The V and J genes are TRBV27 and TRBJ2-7; 10 positions match TRBD1. Material for sequencing was PBMCs or T cells enriched from blood (not recorded which). The origin of this receptor is a man between 40 and 49 years old who had been exposed to COVID-19. For the CDR3, the DNA is TGTGCCAGCAGTTTAAGGTGGCGGTGGGACAGGGGCCACGAGCAGTACTTC. Protein product: CASSLRWRWDRGHEQYF.